This T cell receptor beta chain is from a study of T cells in Graves' hyperthyroidism and ophthalmopathy. Notes on the study in general: The blood repertoire included most of the expanded thyroid clonotypes above 0.001.

The CDR3 length is 14 residues. V was trimmed by 5 bases and J by 2 bases, leaving 16 bases between them. Germline CDR1 and CDR2: DFQATT and SNEGSKA (reference sequence). In this sample, this clonotype turned up many times. Its antigen remains unknown. Template material for amplifying TCR beta CDR3 regions consisted of RNA transcripts. The TCR CDR3 was amplified in a first-round RT-PCR using the HTBI primer set. TCRdb passed the multiplex PCR reads through MiXCR, listing each CDR3 protein once. The sample records nearly 600,000 distinct CDR3 sequences, 11% to 15% being singletons. This sequence originates from a woman younger than 30 with Graves' ophthalmopathy. Sequencing input: blood. V is TRBV20-1 and J is TRBJ2-7, with D maybe TRBD1 (5 bases). The CDR3 loop is CSAQRWQGPYEQYF. The CDR3 DNA follows: TGCAGTGCTCAGAGGTGGCAGGGTCCCTACGAGCAGTACTTC.